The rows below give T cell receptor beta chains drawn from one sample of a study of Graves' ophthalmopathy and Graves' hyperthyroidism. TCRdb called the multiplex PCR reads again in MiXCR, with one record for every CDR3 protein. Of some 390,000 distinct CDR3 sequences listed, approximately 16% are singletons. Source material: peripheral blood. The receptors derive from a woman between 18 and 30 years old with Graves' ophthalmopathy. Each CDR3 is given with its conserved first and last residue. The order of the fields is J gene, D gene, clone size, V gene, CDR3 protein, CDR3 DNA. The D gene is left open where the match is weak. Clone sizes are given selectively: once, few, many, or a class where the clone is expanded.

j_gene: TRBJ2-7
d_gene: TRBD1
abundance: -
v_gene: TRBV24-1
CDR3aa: CATSDAGTGGLHEQYF
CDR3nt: TGTGCCACCAGTGATGCCGGGACAGGGGGCTTACACGAGCAGTACTTC

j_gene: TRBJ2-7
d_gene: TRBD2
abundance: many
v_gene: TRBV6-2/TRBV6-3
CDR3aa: CASSSLAEFYEQYF
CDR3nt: TGTGCCAGCAGCTCCCTAGCGGAGTTCTACGAGCAGTACTTC

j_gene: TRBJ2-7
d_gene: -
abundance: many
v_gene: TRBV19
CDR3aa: CASSVGTYYEQYF
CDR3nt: TGTGCCAGTAGTGTTGGCACATACTACGAGCAGTACTTC

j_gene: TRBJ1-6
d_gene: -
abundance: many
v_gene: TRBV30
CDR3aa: CAWGPPVHF
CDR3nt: TGTGCCTGGGGACCGCCCGTCCACTTT

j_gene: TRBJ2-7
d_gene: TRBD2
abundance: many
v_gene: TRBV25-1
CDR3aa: CASSAFGTSVPYEQYF
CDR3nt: TGTGCCAGCAGTGCCTTTGGGACTAGCGTCCCCTACGAGCAGTACTTC

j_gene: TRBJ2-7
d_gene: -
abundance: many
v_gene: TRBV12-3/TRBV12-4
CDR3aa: CASSGSGRRHEQYF
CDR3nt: TGTGCCAGCAGTGGAAGCGGGCGTCGGCACGAGCAGTACTTC

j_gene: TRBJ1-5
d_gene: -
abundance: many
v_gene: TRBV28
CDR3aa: CASSPPKNQPQHF
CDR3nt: TGTGCCAGCAGTCCCCCCAAAAATCAGCCCCAGCATTTT

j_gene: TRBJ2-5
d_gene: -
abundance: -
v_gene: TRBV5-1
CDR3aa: CASGEETQYF
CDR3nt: TGCGCCAGCGGAGAAGAGACCCAGTACTTC

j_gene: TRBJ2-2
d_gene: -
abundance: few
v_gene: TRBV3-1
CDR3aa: CASSHRPPGELFF
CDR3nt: TGTGCCAGCAGCCACCGACCACCCGGGGAGCTGTTTTTT

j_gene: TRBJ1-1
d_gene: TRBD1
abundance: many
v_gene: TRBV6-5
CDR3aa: CASSHGQGDLGTEAFF
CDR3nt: TGTGCCAGCAGCCACGGACAGGGGGATTTGGGGACTGAAGCTTTCTTT

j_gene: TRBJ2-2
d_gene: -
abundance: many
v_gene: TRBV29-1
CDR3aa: CSVESPADGELFF
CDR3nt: TGCAGCGTTGAGTCCCCGGCAGACGGGGAGCTGTTTTTT

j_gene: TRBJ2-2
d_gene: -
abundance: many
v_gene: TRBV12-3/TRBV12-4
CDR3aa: CASSLGLGSGELFF
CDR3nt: TGTGCCAGCAGTTTAGGCCTAGGGTCCGGGGAGCTGTTTTTT

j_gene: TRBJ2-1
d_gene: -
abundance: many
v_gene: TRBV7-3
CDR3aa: CASSLSAISSYNEQFF
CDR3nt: TGTGCCAGCAGCTTAAGTGCCATAAGCTCCTACAATGAGCAGTTCTTC

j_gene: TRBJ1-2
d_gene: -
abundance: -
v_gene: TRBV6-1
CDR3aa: CASIGKQGLHYGYTF
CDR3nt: TGTGCCAGCATCGGAAAACAGGGCCTCCACTATGGCTACACCTTC

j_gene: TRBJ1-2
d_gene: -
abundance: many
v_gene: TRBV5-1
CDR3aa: CASRTGKGYGYTF
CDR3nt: TGCGCCAGCAGGACAGGAAAAGGCTATGGCTACACCTTC

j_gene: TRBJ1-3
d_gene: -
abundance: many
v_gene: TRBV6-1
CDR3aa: CASSEWDGGSRNTIYF
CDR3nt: TGTGCCAGCAGTGAATGGGACGGGGGATCGAGGAACACCATATATTTT

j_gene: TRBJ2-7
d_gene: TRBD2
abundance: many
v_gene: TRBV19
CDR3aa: CASSTSGLGSYEQYF
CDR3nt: TGTGCCAGTAGTACCTCCGGACTAGGGAGCTACGAGCAGTACTTC

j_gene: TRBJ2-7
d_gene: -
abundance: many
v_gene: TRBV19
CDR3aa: CASSIGPQRGYEQYF
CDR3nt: TGTGCCAGTAGTATTGGGCCGCAAAGGGGCTACGAGCAGTACTTC

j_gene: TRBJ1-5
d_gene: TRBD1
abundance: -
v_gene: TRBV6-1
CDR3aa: CASRVTGDNQPQHF
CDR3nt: TGTGCCAGCAGAGTGACAGGGGACAATCAGCCCCAGCATTTT

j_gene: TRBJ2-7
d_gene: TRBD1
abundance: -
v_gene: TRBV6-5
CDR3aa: CASSYNRGHEQYF
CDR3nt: TGTGCCAGCAGTTACAACAGGGGGCACGAGCAGTACTTC

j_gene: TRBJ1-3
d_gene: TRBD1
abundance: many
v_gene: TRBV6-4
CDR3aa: CASRLAKTARTGVGNTIYF
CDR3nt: TGTGCCAGCAGGCTCGCAAAAACGGCTAGGACAGGGGTCGGAAACACCATATATTTT

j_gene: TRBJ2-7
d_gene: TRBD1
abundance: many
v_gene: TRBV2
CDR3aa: CASYLIGTAASYEQYF
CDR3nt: TGTGCCAGCTATTTAATCGGGACAGCAGCTTCCTACGAGCAGTACTTC

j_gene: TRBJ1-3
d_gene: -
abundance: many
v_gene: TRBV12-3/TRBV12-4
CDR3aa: CASSLRPTASGNTIYF
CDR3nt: TGTGCCAGCAGCCTTCGACCGACCGCCTCTGGAAACACCATATATTTT

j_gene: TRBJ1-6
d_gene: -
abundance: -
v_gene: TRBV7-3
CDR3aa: CASSFGTLGSPLHF
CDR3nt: TGTGCCAGCAGCTTCGGAACCCTGGGTTCACCCCTCCACTTT

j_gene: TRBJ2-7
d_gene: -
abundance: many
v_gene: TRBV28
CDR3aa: CASSLPPQQQTSYEQYF
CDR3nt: TGTGCCAGCAGTTTGCCCCCCCAGCAACAAACCTCCTACGAGCAGTACTTC

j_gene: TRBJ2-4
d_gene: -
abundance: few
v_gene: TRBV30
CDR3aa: CAWNKGNIQYF
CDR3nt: TGTGCCTGGAACAAGGGAAACATTCAGTACTTC

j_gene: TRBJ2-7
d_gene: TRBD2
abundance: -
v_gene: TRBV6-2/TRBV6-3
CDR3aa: CASRGRLAGASRVYEQYF
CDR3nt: TGTGCCAGCAGAGGAAGACTAGCGGGAGCATCCAGGGTATACGAGCAGTACTTC

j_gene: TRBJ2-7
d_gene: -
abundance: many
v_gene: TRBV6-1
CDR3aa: CASSDRGYEQYF
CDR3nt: TGTGCCAGCAGTGACAGAGGCTACGAGCAGTACTTC

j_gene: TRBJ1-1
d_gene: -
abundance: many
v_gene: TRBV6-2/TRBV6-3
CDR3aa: CASSYSLEAFF
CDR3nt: TGTGCCAGCAGTTACTCCCTGGAAGCTTTCTTT

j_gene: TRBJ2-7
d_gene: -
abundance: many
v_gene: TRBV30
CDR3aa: CAWSVTGSYEQYF
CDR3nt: TGTGCCTGGAGTGTGACGGGAAGCTACGAGCAGTACTTC

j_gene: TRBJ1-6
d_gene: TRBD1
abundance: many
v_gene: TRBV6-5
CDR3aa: CASSYSRDRLNRSYNSPLHF
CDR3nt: TGTGCCAGCAGTTATTCCCGGGACAGGCTTAATCGCTCCTATAATTCACCCCTCCACTTT

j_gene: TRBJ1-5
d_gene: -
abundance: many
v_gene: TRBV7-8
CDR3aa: CASNLPNQPQHF
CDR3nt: TGTGCCAGCAACCTCCCCAATCAGCCCCAGCATTTT

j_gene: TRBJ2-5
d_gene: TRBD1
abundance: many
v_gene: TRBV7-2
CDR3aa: CASSLDRGIETQYF
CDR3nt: TGTGCCAGCAGCTTGGACAGGGGGATAGAGACCCAGTACTTC

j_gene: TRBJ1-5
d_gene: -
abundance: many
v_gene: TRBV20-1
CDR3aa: CSASGVDQPQHF
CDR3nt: TGCAGCGCCTCGGGGGTCGATCAGCCCCAGCATTTT